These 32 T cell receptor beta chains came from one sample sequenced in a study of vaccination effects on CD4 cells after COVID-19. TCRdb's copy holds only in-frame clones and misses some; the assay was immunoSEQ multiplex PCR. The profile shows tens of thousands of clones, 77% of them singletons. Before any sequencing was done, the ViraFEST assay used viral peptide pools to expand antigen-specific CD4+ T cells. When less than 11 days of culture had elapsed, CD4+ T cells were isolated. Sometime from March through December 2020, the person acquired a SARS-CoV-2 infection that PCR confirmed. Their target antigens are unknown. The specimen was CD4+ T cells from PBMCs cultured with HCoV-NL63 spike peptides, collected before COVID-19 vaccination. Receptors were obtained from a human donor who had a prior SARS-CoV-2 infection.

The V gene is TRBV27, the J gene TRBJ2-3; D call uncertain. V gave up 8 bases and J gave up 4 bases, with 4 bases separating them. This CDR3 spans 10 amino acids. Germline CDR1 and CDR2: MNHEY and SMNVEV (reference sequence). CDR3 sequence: CASGPDTQYF. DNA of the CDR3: TGTGCCAGCGGGCCAGATACGCAGTATTTT.

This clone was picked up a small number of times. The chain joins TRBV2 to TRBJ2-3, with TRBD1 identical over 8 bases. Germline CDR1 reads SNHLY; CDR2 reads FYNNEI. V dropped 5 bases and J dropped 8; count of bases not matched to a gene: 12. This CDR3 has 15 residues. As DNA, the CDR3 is TGTGCCAGCAGTATTGGACAGGGTAGTTTGGGTACGCAGTATTTT. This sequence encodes CASSIGQGSLGTQYF.

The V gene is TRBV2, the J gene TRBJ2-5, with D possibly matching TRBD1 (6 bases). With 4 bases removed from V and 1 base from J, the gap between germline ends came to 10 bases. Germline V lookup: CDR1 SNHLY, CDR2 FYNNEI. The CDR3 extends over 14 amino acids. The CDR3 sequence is CASSVQGRQETQYF. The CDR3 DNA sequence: TGTGCCAGCAGTGTCCAGGGGCGCCAAGAGACCCAGTACTTC.

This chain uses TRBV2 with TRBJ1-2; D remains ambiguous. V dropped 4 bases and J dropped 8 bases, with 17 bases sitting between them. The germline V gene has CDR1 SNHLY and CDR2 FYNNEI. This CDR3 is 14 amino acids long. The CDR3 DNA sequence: TGTGCCAGCAGTGGAGGCCAGGCCCGCGGAGGCTACACCTTC. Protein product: CASSGGQARGGYTF.

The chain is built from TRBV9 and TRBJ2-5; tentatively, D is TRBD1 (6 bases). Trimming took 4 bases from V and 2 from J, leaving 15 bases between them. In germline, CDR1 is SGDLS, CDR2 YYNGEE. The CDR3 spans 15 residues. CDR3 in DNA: TGTGCCAGCAGCCTACAAACTACAGGGCAAGAGACCCAGTACTTC. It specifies CASSLQTTGQETQYF.

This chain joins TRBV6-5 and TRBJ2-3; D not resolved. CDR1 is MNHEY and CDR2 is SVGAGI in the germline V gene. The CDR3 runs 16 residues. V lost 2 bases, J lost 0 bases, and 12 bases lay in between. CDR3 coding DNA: TGTGCCAGCAGTTACGATCCTGGCCCTAGCACAGATACGCAGTATTTT. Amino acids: CASSYDPGPSTDTQYF.

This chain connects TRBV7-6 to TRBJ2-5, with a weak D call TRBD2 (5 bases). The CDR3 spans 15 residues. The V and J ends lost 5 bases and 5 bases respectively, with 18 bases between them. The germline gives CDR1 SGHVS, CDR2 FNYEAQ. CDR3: CASSRTPSWEETQYF. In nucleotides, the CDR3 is TGTGCCAGCAGCCGCACCCCAAGCTGGGAGGAGACCCAGTACTTC.

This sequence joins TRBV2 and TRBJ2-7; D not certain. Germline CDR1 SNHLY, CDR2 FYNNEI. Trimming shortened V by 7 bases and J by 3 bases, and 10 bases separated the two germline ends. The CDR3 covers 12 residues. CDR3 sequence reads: CASNGPIYEQYF. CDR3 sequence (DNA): TGTGCCAGCAACGGACCTATCTACGAGCAGTACTTC.

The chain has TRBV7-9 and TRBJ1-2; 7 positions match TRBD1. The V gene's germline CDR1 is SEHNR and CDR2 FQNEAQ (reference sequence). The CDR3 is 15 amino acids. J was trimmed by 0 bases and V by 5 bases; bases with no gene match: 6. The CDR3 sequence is CASSNRDRANYGYTF. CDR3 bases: TGTGCCAGCAGCAACCGGGACAGAGCTAACTATGGCTACACCTTC. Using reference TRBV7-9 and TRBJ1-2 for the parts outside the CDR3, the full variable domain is DTGVSQNPRHKITKRGQNVTFRCDPISEHNRLYWYRQTLGQGPEFLTYFQNEAQLEKSRLLSDRFSAERPKGSFSTLEIQRTEQGDSAMYLCASSNRDRANYGYTFGSGTRLTVV.

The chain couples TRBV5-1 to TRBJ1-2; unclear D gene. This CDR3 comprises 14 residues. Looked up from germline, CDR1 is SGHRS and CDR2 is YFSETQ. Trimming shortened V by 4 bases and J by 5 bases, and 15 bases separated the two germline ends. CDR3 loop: CASSTDTGRYGYTF. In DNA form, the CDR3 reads TGCGCCAGCAGCACCGACACGGGGAGATATGGCTACACCTTC.

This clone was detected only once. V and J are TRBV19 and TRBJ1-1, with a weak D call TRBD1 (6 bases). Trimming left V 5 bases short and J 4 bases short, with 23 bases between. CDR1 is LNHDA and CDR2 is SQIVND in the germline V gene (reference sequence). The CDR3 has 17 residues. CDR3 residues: CASSHQPRAGAGTEAFF. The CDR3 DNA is TGTGCCAGTAGTCACCAACCTCGCGCAGGGGCAGGCACTGAAGCTTTCTTT.

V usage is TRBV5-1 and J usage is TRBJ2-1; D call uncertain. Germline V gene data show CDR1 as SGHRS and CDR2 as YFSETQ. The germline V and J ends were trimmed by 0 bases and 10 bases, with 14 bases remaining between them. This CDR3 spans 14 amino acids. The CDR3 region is CASSLDSLGVEQFF. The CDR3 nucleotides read TGCGCCAGCAGCTTGGATAGTTTGGGTGTAGAGCAGTTCTTC. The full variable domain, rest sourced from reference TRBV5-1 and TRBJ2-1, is KAGVTQTPRYLIKTRGQQVTLSCSPISGHRSVSWYQQTPGQGLQFLFEYFSETQRNKGNFPGRFSGRQFSNSRSEMNVSTLELGDSALYLCASSLDSLGVEQFFGPGTRLTVL.

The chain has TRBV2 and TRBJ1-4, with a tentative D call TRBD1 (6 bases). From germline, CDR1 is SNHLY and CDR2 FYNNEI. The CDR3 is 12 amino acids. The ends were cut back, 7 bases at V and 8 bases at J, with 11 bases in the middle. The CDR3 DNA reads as TGTGCCAGCAAACAGGGACGGGAAAAACTGTTTTTT. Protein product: CASKQGREKLFF.

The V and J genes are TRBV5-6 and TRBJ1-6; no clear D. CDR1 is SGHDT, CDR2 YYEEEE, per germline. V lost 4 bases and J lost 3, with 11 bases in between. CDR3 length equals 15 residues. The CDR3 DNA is TGTGCCAGCAGCGGCGGGCCCTTCTATAATTCACCCCTCCACTTT. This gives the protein CASSGGPFYNSPLHF.

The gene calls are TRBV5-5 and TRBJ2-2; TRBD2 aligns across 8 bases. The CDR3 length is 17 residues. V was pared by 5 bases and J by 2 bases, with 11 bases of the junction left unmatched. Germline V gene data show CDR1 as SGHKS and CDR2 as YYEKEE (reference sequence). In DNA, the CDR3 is TGTGCCAGCAGAGCCTACTCGGGGGGGGCCAACACCGGGGAGCTGTTTTTT. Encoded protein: CASRAYSGGANTGELFF.

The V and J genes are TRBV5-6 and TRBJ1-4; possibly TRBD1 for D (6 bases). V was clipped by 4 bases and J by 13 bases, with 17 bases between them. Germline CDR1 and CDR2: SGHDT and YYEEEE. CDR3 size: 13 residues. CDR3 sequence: CASSRDLQGGLFF. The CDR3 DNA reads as TGTGCCAGCAGCCGAGATTTACAGGGAGGACTGTTTTTT.

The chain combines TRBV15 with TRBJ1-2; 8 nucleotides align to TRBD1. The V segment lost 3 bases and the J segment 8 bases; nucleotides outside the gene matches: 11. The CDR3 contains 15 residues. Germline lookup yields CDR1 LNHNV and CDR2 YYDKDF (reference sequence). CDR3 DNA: TGTGCCACCAGCAGGCGACAGGGGCCCTTTTACGGCTACACCTTC. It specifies CATSRRQGPFYGYTF.

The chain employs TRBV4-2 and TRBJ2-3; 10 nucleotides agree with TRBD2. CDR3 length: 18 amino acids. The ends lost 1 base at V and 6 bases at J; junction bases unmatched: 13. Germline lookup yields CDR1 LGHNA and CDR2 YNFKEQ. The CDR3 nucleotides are TGTGCCAGCAGCCAAGCCGCCAGCGGGGGGGCCGGGACGGATACGCAGTATTTT. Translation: CASSQAASGGAGTDTQYF.

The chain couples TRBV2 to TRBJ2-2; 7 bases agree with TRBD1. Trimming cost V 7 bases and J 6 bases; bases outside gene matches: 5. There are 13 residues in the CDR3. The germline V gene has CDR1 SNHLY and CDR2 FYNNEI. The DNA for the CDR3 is TGTGCCAGCAAGGGGGCGCAGGCCGGGGAGCTGTTTTTT. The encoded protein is CASKGAQAGELFF.

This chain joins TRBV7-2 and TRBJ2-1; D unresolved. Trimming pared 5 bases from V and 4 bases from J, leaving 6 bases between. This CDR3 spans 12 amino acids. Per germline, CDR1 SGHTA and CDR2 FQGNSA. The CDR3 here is CASSGAYNEQFF. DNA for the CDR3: TGTGCCAGCAGCGGTGCGTACAATGAGCAGTTCTTC.

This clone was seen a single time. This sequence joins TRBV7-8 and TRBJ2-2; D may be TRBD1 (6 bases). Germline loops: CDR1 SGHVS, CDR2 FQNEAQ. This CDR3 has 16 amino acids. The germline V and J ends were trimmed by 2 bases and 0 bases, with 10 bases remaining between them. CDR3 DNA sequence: TGTGCCAGCAGCTTAATTACAGGGCCGAACACCGGGGAGCTGTTTTTT. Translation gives CASSLITGPNTGELFF.

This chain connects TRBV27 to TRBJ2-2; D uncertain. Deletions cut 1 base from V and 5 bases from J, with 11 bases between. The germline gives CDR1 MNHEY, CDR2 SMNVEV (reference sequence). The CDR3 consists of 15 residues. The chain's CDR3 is CASSLFIAPTGELFF. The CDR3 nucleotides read TGTGCCAGCAGTTTATTCATCGCGCCAACCGGGGAGCTGTTTTTT.

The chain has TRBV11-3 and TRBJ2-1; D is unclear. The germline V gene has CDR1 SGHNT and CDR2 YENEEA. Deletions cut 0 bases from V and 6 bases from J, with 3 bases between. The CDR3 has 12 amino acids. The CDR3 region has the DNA TGTGCCAGCAGCTTAGACCGCAATGAGCAGTTCTTC. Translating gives CASSLDRNEQFF.

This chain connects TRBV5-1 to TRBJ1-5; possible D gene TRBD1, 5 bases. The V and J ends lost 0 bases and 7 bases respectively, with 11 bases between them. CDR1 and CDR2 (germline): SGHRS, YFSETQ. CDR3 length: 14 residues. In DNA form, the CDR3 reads TGCGCCAGCAGCTTGGGTGGGGGTAAGCAGCCCCAGCATTTT. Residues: CASSLGGGKQPQHF.

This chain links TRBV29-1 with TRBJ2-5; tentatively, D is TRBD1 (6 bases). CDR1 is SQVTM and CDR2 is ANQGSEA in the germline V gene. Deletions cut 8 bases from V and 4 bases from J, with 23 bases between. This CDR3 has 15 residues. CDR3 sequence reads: CSFLRDTVLGETQYF. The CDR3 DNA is TGCAGCTTCCTCCGGGACACGGTTTTGGGAGAGACCCAGTACTTC.

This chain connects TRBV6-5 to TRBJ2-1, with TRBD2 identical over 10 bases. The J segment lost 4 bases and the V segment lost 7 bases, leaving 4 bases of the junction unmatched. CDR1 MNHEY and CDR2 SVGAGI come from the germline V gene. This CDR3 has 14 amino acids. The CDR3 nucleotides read TGTGCCAGCACAAGGACTAGCGGATACAATGAGCAGTTCTTC. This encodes CASTRTSGYNEQFF.

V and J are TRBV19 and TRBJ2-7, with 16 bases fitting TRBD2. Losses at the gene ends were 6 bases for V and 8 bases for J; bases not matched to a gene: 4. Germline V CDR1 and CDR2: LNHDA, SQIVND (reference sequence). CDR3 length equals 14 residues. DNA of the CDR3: TGTGCCAGTAGAGGGGGACTAGCGGGAGGGAAGCAGTACTTC. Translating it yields CASRGGLAGGKQYF.

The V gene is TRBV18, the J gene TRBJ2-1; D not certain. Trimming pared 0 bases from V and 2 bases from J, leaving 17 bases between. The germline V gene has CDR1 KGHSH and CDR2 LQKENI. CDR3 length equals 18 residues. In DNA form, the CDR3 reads TGTGCCAGCTCACCACCTGGAGCGATAGGAGCTCCCTACAATGAGCAGTTCTTC. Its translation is CASSPPGAIGAPYNEQFF.

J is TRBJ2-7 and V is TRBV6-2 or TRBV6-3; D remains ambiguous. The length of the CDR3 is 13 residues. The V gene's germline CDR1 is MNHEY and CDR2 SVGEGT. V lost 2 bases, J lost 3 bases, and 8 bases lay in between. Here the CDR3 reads CASSYEVGYEQYF. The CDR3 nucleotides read TGTGCCAGCAGTTACGAGGTTGGCTACGAGCAGTACTTC.

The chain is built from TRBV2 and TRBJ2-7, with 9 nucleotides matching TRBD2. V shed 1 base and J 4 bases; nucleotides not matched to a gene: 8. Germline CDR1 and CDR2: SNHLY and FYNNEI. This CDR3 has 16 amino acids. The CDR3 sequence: CASSEVKAGGSYEQYF. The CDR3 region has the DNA TGTGCCAGCAGTGAAGTTAAAGCGGGAGGTAGTTACGAGCAGTACTTC.

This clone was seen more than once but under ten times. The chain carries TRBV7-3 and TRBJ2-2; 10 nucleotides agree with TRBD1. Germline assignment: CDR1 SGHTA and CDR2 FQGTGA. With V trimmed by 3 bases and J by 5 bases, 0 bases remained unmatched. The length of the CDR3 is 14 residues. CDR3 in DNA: TGTGCCAGCAGCTTGGACAGGGGGACCGGGGAGCTGTTTTTT. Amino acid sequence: CASSLDRGTGELFF.

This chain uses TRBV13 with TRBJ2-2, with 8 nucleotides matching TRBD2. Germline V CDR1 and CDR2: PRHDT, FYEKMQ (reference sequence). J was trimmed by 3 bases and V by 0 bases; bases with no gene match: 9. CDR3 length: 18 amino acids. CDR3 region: CASSLGRTSGPHTGELFF. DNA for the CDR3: TGTGCCAGCAGCTTAGGCCGAACTAGCGGACCCCACACCGGGGAGCTGTTTTTT.